This T cell receptor beta chain originates from a study of OX40 agonist ivuxolimab in advanced cancers. For the study at large: At doses from 0.01 to 10 mg/kg, patients were given intravenous ivuxolimab every 2 weeks. Partial responses were achieved by three patients: one hepatocellular carcinoma, two cutaneous melanoma.

Worth noting for this clone: Its specificity is unknown.

Whole-study results and caveats: Expanded clones were, on average, more numerous in CD8+ T cells than in CD4+.

The repertoire was sequenced with immunoSEQ multiplex PCR; TCRdb's copy has only in-frame clones and lacks some. The table lists roughly 9,900 clones, over 65% of them singletons. Germline CDR1 is SGHRS and CDR2 is YFSETQ. Trimming took off 5 bases at V and 8 bases at J, with 8 bases between the two ends. CDR3 length equals 11 residues. This TCR was recovered from an adult with an advanced solid tumor such as melanoma, head and neck, liver or kidney cancer. V usage is TRBV5-1 and J usage is TRBJ1-3; possibly TRBD1 for D (5 bases). Sequencing was performed on CD4+ or CD8+ T cells sorted from blood, taken in a trial of the OX40 agonist ivuxolimab. CDR3 in amino acids: CASSWGDTIYF. The CDR3 DNA reads as TGCGCCAGCAGTTGGGGGGACACCATATATTTT.